Following are 9 T cell receptor beta chains from one sample sequenced in a study of cytomegalovirus exposure and HLA in healthy donors. It was with 60 Vbeta and 13 Jbeta primers that the PCR ran. Assay: immunoSEQ multiplex PCR; the TCRdb copy retains only in-frame clones and omits some. The data show approximately 260,000 clones, about 90% seen once. Sample: PBMCs. All receptors come from a girl aged 2-10 years in good health and CMV-seronegative.

This chain joins TRBV4-1 and TRBJ2-7, with D perhaps TRBD2 (6 bases). The germline V gene has CDR1 MGHRA and CDR2 YSYEKL. The CDR3 runs to 14 residues. V was clipped by 4 bases and J by 1 base, with 11 bases between them. In DNA form, the CDR3 reads TGCGCCAGCAGCCCGGGACTCCAATCCTACGAGCAGTACTTC. Its protein product is CASSPGLQSYEQYF.

The V and J genes are TRBV5-4 and TRBJ2-1; TRBD2 is a possible D gene (5 bases). This CDR3 is built from 13 residues. Trimming pared 6 bases from V and 4 bases from J, leaving 11 bases between. Germline V CDR1 and CDR2: SGHNT, YYREEE (reference sequence). The CDR3 DNA reads TGTGCCAGCAACCGGGAACTATACAATGAGCAGTTCTTC. Translation gives CASNRELYNEQFF.

This chain uses TRBV9 with TRBJ2-1; 10 bases agree with TRBD2. This CDR3 is 16 amino acids long. V lost 3 bases and J lost 3; bases outside the gene matches: 6. Germline CDR1 is SGDLS and CDR2 is YYNGEE. CDR3 in DNA: TGTGCCAGCAGCGCCCAGCTAGCGGGGGTCTACAATGAGCAGTTCTTC. As protein: CASSAQLAGVYNEQFF.

The chain employs TRBV27 and TRBJ2-7; no definite D call. The CDR3 covers 13 residues. CDR1 and CDR2 (germline): MNHEY, SMNVEV (reference sequence). V was trimmed by 0 bases and J by 8 bases, leaving 11 bases between them. The CDR3 protein is CASSLSDGWQQYF. The CDR3 nucleotides read TGTGCCAGCAGTTTATCCGACGGGTGGCAGCAGTACTTC.

The rearrangement joins TRBV7-8 to TRBJ2-3, with TRBD2 matching 12 bases. Germline-derived CDR1 and CDR2 are SGHVS and FQNEAQ. J lost 3 bases, V lost 5 bases, and 3 bases had no gene match. The CDR3 extends over 15 amino acids. The CDR3 spells CASSQTSGGTDTQYF. The DNA of the CDR3 is TGTGCCAGCAGCCAAACTAGCGGGGGGACAGATACGCAGTATTTT.

The rearrangement uses TRBV11-2 and TRBJ2-1; TRBD2 matches at 7 bases. The length of the CDR3 is 16 residues. Trimming cost V 5 bases and J 4 bases; bases outside gene matches: 11. Per the germline V gene, CDR1 is SGHAT and CDR2 is FQNNGV. The CDR3 region has the DNA TGTGCCAGCAGCCCCTTGGCGGGAGCGTCATACAATGAGCAGTTCTTC. It is translated as CASSPLAGASYNEQFF.

This clone has just one count. The chain recombines TRBV29-1 with TRBJ2-3, with 7 bases that match TRBD2. The germline CDR1 and CDR2 sequences are SQVTM and ANQGSEA. The CDR3 totals 16 residues. V trimming: 3 bases; J trimming: 2 bases; junction bases outside the gene matches: 11. The CDR3 spells CSVEGQSSGSTDTQYF. CDR3 nucleotide sequence: TGCAGCGTTGAGGGGCAATCTAGCGGATCCACAGATACGCAGTATTTT.

The chain links TRBV6-4 to TRBJ1-1; 8 nucleotides align to TRBD1. The CDR3 has 13 residues. Germline V gives CDR1 MRHNA, CDR2 SNTAGT. V was pared by 6 bases and J by 4 bases, with 4 bases of the junction left unmatched. DNA of the CDR3: TGTGCCAGCAGCGCTACAGGGGGCACTGAAGCTTTCTTT. Translated: CASSATGGTEAFF.

This chain links TRBV7-8 with TRBJ1-2, with 8 positions matching TRBD1. The CDR3 runs to 14 residues. Germline values: CDR1 SGHVS, CDR2 FQNEAQ. After removal of 1 base from V and 8 bases from J, the junction contained 6 bases not matched to a gene. The CDR3 DNA reads as TGTGCCAGCAGCTTAGTAGCAGGGGGCTGGGGCTACACCTTC. Translation gives CASSLVAGGWGYTF.